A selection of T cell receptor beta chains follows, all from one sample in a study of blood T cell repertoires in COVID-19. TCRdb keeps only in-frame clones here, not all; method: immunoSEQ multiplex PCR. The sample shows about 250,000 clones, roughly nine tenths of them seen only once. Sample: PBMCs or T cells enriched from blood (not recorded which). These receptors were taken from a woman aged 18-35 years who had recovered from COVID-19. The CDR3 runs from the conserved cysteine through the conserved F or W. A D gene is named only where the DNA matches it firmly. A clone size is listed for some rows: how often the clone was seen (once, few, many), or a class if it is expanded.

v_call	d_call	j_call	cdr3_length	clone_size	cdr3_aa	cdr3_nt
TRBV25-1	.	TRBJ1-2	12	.	CASRQGNYGYTF	TGTGCCAGCAGACAGGGCAACTATGGCTACACCTTC
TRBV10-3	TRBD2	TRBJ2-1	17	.	CAITESGLAGAYNEQFF	TGTGCCATCACCGAGTCTGGACTAGCGGGGGCCTACAATGAGCAGTTCTTC
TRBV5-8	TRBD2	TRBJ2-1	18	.	CASSLTLAGETLYNEQFF	TGTGCCAGCAGCTTGACACTAGCGGGAGAAACTCTTTACAATGAGCAGTTCTTC
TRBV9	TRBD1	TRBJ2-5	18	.	CASSVGDRVGEYQETQYF	TGTGCCAGCAGCGTAGGAGACAGGGTCGGGGAATACCAAGAGACCCAGTACTTC
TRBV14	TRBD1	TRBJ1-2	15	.	CASSPWDRGSSGYTF	TGTGCCAGCAGCCCTTGGGACAGGGGAAGTAGTGGCTACACCTTC
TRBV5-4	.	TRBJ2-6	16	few	CASSSFTGIGANVLTF	TGTGCCAGCAGCTCCTTCACAGGGATCGGGGCCAACGTCCTGACTTTC
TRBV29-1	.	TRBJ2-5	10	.	CSVQYEGQYF	TGCAGCGTCCAATATGAGGGCCAGTACTTC
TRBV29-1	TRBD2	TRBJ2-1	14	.	CSVRLAALYNEQFF	TGCAGCGTCCGACTAGCGGCCCTTTACAATGAGCAGTTCTTC
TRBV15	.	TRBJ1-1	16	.	CATSRDLGRLNTEAFF	TGTGCCACCAGCAGAGATCTTGGCAGATTGAACACTGAAGCTTTCTTT
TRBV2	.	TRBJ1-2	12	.	CASSLGGLGYTF	TGTGCCAGCAGTCTAGGGGGTTTGGGCTACACCTTC
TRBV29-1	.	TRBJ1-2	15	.	CSVMKWTVSGYGYTF	TGCAGCGTAATGAAGTGGACAGTGTCGGGCTATGGCTACACCTTC
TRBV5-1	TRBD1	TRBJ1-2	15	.	CATSPATGGNYGYTF	TGCGCCACCAGCCCCGCGACAGGGGGCAACTATGGCTACACCTTC
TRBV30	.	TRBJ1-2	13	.	CAWGIGASYGYTF	TGTGCCTGGGGTATCGGAGCGAGTTATGGCTACACCTTC
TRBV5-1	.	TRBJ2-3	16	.	CASSWATGILADTQYF	TGCGCCAGCAGCTGGGCTACAGGTATCTTGGCAGATACGCAGTATTTT
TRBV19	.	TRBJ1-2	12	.	CASSTRQAGYTF	TGTGCCAGTAGTACCAGACAGGCTGGCTACACCTTC
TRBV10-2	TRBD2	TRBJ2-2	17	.	CASSDTSGGPNTGELFF	TGCGCCAGCAGTGATACTAGCGGGGGGCCGAACACCGGGGAGCTGTTTTTT
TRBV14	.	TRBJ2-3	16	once	CASSQVGLLSTDTQYF	TGTGCCAGCAGCCAAGTGGGACTCCTGAGCACAGATACGCAGTATTTT
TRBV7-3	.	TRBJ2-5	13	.	CASSDRFGETQYF	TGTGCCAGCAGTGACAGGTTCGGGGAGACCCAGTACTTC
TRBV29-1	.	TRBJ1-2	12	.	CGQTDSSDGYTF	TGCGGACAGACAGACAGTTCAGACGGCTACACCTTC
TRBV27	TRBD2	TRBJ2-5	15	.	CASSPRLAGRETQYF	TGTGCCAGCAGTCCTCGACTAGCGGGGCGGGAGACCCAGTACTTC
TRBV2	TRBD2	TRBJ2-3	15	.	CASSELAGGTDTQYF	TGTGCCAGCAGTGAGCTAGCGGGGGGGACAGATACGCAGTATTTT
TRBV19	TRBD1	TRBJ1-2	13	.	CASSTGQYYGYTF	TGTGCCAGTAGTACGGGACAGTACTATGGCTACACCTTC
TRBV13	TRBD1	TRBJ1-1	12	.	CASSLTGGEAFF	TGTGCCAGCAGCTTAACAGGGGGCGAAGCTTTCTTT
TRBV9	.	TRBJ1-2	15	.	CASSVDGGFNYGYTF	TGTGCCAGCAGCGTAGACGGCGGCTTTAACTATGGCTACACCTTC
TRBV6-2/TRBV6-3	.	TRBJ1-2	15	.	CASSYPPRGGHGYTF	TGTGCCAGCAGTTACCCGCCGAGGGGAGGGCATGGCTACACCTTC
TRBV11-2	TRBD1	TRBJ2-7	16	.	CASSNPGTGGWHEQYF	TGTGCCAGCAGCAACCCTGGGACAGGGGGTTGGCACGAGCAGTACTTC
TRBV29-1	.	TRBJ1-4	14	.	CSVTGVAKGEKLFF	TGCAGCGTTACGGGGGTAGCTAAAGGGGAAAAACTGTTTTTT
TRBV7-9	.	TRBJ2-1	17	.	CASSLAGRGYSYNEQFF	TGTGCCAGCAGCTTAGCTGGGAGAGGATACTCCTACAATGAGCAGTTCTTC
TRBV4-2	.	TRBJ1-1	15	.	CASSQGSGVNTEAFF	TGTGCCAGCAGCCAAGGTTCAGGGGTGAACACTGAAGCTTTCTTT
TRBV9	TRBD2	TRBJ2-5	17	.	CASSVDLPSGVQETQYF	TGTGCCAGCAGCGTAGACCTGCCTAGCGGGGTCCAAGAGACCCAGTACTTC
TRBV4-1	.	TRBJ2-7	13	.	CASSQDKGGEQYF	TGCGCCAGCAGCCAAGATAAAGGGGGCGAGCAGTACTTC
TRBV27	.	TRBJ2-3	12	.	CASGADTDTQYF	TGTGCCAGCGGGGCAGACACAGATACGCAGTATTTT
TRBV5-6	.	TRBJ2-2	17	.	CASSLGFGGGSTRELFF	TGTGCCAGCAGCTTGGGATTTGGAGGGGGCTCAACCCGGGAGCTGTTTTTT
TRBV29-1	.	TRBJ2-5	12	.	CSVNRVQETQYF	TGCAGCGTGAACAGGGTACAAGAGACCCAGTACTTC
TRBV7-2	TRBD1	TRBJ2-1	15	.	CASSSGQGSYNEQFF	TGTGCCAGCAGCTCCGGACAGGGGTCCTACAATGAGCAGTTCTTC
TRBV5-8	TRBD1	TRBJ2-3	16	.	CASSLGRTGGTDTQYF	TGTGCCAGCAGCTTGGGGAGGACAGGGGGCACAGATACGCAGTATTTT
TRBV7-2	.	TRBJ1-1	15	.	CASSQLTIGDTEAFF	TGTGCCAGCAGCCAACTGACTATCGGGGACACTGAAGCTTTCTTT
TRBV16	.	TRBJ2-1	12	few	CASSPLAVGAFF	TGTGCCAGCAGCCCCCTAGCTGTCGGTGCGTTCTTC
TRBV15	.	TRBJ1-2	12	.	CATSREGVGYTF	TGTGCCACCAGCAGAGAAGGGGTTGGCTACACCTTC
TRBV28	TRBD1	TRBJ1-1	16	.	CASSSRQGGMNTEAFF	TGTGCCAGCAGTTCTCGACAGGGGGGTATGAACACTGAAGCTTTCTTT
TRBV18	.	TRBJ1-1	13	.	CASSPGRNTEAFF	TGTGCCAGCTCACCGGGCCGGAACACTGAAGCTTTCTTT
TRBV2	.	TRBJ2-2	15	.	CASNTLGPNTGELFF	TGTGCCAGCAATACCCTTGGCCCTAACACCGGGGAGCTGTTTTTT
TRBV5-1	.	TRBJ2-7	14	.	CASSLEGVAYEQYF	TGCGCCAGCAGCTTGGAAGGGGTCGCCTACGAGCAGTACTTC
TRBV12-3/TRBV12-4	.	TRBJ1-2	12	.	CASSLFGGGYTF	TGTGCCAGCAGTTTATTCGGAGGGGGCTACACCTTC
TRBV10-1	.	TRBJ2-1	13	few	CASSVTGLSEQFF	TGCGCCAGCAGTGTTACAGGCTTGAGTGAGCAGTTCTTC
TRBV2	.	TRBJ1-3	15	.	CASSLRQISGNTIYF	TGTGCCAGCAGTCTAAGACAGATCTCTGGAAACACCATATATTTT
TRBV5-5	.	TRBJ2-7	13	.	CASGPGLHREQYF	TGTGCCAGCGGCCCCGGACTTCACCGAGAGCAGTACTTC
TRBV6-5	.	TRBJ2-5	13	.	CASTLHRQETQYF	TGTGCCAGCACTTTGCATCGGCAAGAGACCCAGTACTTC
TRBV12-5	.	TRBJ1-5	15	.	CASGLFRDSNQPQHF	TGTGCTAGTGGTTTGTTCAGGGATAGCAATCAGCCCCAGCATTTT
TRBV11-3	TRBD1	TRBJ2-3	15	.	CASSPGTGTMNTQYF	TGTGCCAGCAGCCCCGGGACAGGGACGATGAATACGCAGTATTTT
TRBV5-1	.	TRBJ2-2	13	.	CASSQDWTGELFF	TGCGCCAGCAGCCAGGACTGGACCGGGGAGCTGTTTTTT
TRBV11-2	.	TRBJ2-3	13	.	CASSFGGTDTQYF	TGTGCCAGCAGCTTCGGGGGCACAGATACGCAGTATTTT
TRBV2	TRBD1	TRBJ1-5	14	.	CASADRAGNQPQHF	TGTGCCAGCGCCGACAGGGCAGGCAATCAGCCCCAGCATTTT
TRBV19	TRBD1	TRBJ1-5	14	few	CASRDRGSNQPQHF	TGTGCCAGCCGAGACAGGGGAAGCAATCAGCCCCAGCATTTT
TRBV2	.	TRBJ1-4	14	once	CASRLTLPSEKLFF	TGTGCCAGCAGGTTGACATTACCAAGTGAAAAACTGTTTTTT
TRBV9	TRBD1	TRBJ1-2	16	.	CASSGSGQGEIYGYTF	TGTGCCAGCAGCGGATCGGGACAGGGAGAAATCTATGGCTACACCTTC
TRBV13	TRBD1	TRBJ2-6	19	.	CASSRWTGAISSGANVLTF	TGTGCCAGCAGCCGGTGGACAGGGGCCATCTCCTCTGGGGCCAACGTCCTGACTTTC
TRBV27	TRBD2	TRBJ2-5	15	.	CASSFGGGDQETQYF	TGTGCCAGCAGTTTCGGCGGGGGGGACCAAGAGACCCAGTACTTC
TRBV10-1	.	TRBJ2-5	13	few	CASSGQYQETQYF	TGCGCCAGCAGTGGACAGTACCAAGAGACCCAGTACTTC
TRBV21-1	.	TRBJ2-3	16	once	CASSKDRDRPPDTQYF	TGTGCCAGCAGCAAAGACCGGGACAGGCCCCCCGATACGCAGTATTTT